The 9 T cell receptor beta chains in this list originate from one sample, sequenced in a study of siplizumab effects on memory and regulatory T cells. TCRdb keeps only in-frame clones here, not all; method: immunoSEQ multiplex PCR. The sample records approximately 82,000 clones, roughly 90% being singletons. Sequencing input: Tregs sorted from blood. The receptors come from a human donor in good health.

The chain couples TRBV5-1 to TRBJ2-2; D gene unclear. V was clipped by 5 bases and J by 2 bases, with 4 bases between them. This CDR3 has 12 amino acids. Germline V lookup: CDR1 SGHRS, CDR2 YFSETQ. The CDR3 loop is CASRGNTGELFF. In nucleotides, the CDR3 is TGCGCCAGCAGGGGTAACACCGGGGAGCTGTTTTTT.

The V call is TRBV28, the J call TRBJ1-2, with D possibly matching TRBD1 (5 bases). The germline CDR1 and CDR2 sequences are MDHEN and SYDVKM. Trimming removed 6 bases from V and 4 bases from J, with 12 bases in between. This CDR3 contains 13 residues. In nucleotides, the CDR3 is TGTGCCAGCAGCCCCCGGGGCTCCTATGGCTACACCTTC. It encodes CASSPRGSYGYTF.

V is TRBV7-6 and J is TRBJ2-3; D not resolved. The CDR3 runs 14 residues. V was trimmed by 3 bases and J by 1 base, leaving 8 bases between them. CDR1 is SGHVS, CDR2 FNYEAQ, per germline. The CDR3 reads CASSLQLGTDTQYF. The CDR3 DNA reads as TGTGCCAGCAGCTTGCAGCTTGGCACAGATACGCAGTATTTT.

The table lists this clone with a count of one. The gene calls are TRBV27 and TRBJ1-3; D remains ambiguous. Trimming took 3 bases from V and 2 from J, leaving 5 bases between them. This CDR3 comprises 13 residues. The germline CDR1 and CDR2 sequences are MNHEY and SMNVEV (reference sequence). The CDR3 sequence: CASSFTAGNTIYF. The CDR3 nucleotides read TGTGCCAGCAGTTTCACAGCTGGAAACACCATATATTTT.

This chain uses TRBV2 with TRBJ1-2; D remains unclear. Germline V gives CDR1 SNHLY, CDR2 FYNNEI. The CDR3 runs 15 residues. The V end was cut by 4 bases, the J end by 3 bases, with 15 bases between. The CDR3 DNA reads TGTGCCAGCAGTGTGCTTAAGGCGGGATACTATGGCTACACCTTC. Its protein is CASSVLKAGYYGYTF.

Notes on this clone: One end of the junction is discordant with germline, which a read error may explain. The genes are TRBV7-2 and TRBJ2-1; the match to TRBD2 covers 13 bases. This CDR3 is built from 12 residues. The germline V gene encodes CDR1 SGHTA and CDR2 FQGNSA. The CDR3 DNA is TGTGCCAGCAGACTAGCGGGGGGGCCTGAGGTCTTC. Its translation is CASRLAGGPEVF.

V and J are TRBV7-9 and TRBJ1-2; D unclear. The CDR3 runs 12 residues. V was shortened by 2 bases and J by 14 bases, with 15 bases between the two germline ends. Germline V lookup: CDR1 SEHNR, CDR2 FQNEAQ (reference sequence). CDR3 protein: CASSLLGQSKTF. The CDR3, as DNA: TGTGCCAGCAGCTTACTTGGCCAATCTAAGACCTTC.

This chain links TRBV19 with TRBJ2-6; possible D gene TRBD2, 6 bases. This CDR3 comprises 15 residues. In germline, CDR1 is LNHDA, CDR2 SQIVND (reference sequence). V was pared by 7 bases and J by 0 bases, with 10 bases between. The chain's CDR3 is CASKRGDSGANVLTF. Written as DNA, the CDR3 is TGTGCCAGTAAGCGCGGGGACTCTGGGGCCAACGTCCTGACTTTC.

V gene TRBV18 combines with J gene TRBJ1-1; TRBD1 matches 7 bases. This CDR3 is built from 16 residues. Germline CDR1 reads KGHSH; CDR2 reads LQKENI. V lost 3 bases, J lost 2 bases, and 9 bases stayed unmatched. The CDR3 sequence: CASSPPGTEANTEAFF. For the CDR3, the DNA is TGTGCCAGCTCACCTCCCGGGACAGAGGCCAACACTGAAGCTTTCTTT.